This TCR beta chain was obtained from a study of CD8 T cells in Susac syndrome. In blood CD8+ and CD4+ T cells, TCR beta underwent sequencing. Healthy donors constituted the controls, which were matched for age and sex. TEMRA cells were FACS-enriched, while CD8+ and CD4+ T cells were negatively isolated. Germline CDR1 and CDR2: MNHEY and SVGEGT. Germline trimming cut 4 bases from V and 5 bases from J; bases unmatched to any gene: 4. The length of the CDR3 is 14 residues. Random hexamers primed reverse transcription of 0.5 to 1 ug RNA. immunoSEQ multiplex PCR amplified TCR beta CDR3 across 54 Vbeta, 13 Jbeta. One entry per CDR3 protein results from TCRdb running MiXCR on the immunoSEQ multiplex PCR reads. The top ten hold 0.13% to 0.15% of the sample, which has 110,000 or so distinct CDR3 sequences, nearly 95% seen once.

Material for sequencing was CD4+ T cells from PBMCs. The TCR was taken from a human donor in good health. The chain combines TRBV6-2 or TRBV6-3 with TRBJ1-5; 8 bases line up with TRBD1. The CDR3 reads CASSSLTGDQPQHF. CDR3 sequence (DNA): TGTGCCAGCAGTTCCCTGACAGGGGATCAGCCCCAGCATTTT.